This T cell receptor (beta chain) appears in the sequencing data of a study of blood T cell repertoires in COVID-19. In germline, CDR1 is SGHRS, CDR2 YFSETQ. The CDR3 length is 15 residues. Trimming removed 5 bases from V and 0 bases from J; junction bases left unmatched: 4. The protocol was immunoSEQ multiplex PCR, while the TCRdb copy is restricted to in-frame clones and leaves out a portion. In the table there are 250,000 to 300,000 clones, 86% of which are singletons. The source of this sequence is a man between 18 and 35 years old with active or convalescent COVID-19. What was sequenced was peripheral blood. This chain uses TRBV5-1 with TRBJ2-2; 7 bases are shared with TRBD2. CDR3 sequence (DNA): TGCGCCAGCAGGTCTAGCGGTACGAACACCGGGGAGCTGTTTTTT. Protein product: CASRSSGTNTGELFF.